Listed here are 4 T cell receptor beta chains from one sample, sequenced in a study of T cells after yellow fever vaccination. One entry per CDR3 protein, called by TCRdb with MiXCR from the 5' RACE reads. There are approximately 450,000 distinct CDR3 sequences in the sample; under 20% occur only once, and 15% to 20% lies in the top ten. The source material was PBMCs, sampled before the yellow fever booster vaccination. Every receptor here comes from a man between 18 and 35 years old who received the YFV17D yellow fever vaccine.

This clonotype occurred a few times. This chain connects TRBV20-1 to TRBJ2-3, with 7 nucleotides matching TRBD2. In germline, CDR1 is DFQATT, CDR2 SNEGSKA (reference sequence). The V segment lost 8 bases and the J segment 0 bases; nucleotides outside the gene matches: 5. The CDR3 consists of 13 residues. The CDR3 nucleotides read TGCAGTAGCGGGACCCCTAGCACAGATACGCAGTATTTT. It codes for CSSGTPSTDTQYF.

This clonotype was found many times. The chain couples TRBV6-5 to TRBJ1-6; 7 bases align to TRBD1. The CDR3 covers 15 residues. The ends lost 3 bases at V and 4 bases at J; junction bases unmatched: 3. Germline CDR1 and CDR2: MNHEY and SVGAGI. CDR3 coding DNA: TGTGCCAGCAGTTATTCCAGGGGGTATAATTCACCCCTCCACTTT. It yields the protein CASSYSRGYNSPLHF.

This clonotype was seen many times. The V call is TRBV5-1, the J call TRBJ2-5; 8 bases map to TRBD1. The germline gives CDR1 SGHRS, CDR2 YFSETQ. The trim removed 0 bases at V and 2 bases at J, leaving 0 bases unmatched. The CDR3 length is 14 residues. In nucleotides, the CDR3 is TGCGCCAGCAGCTTGGGACAGGGGCAAGAGACCCAGTACTTC. It yields the protein CASSLGQGQETQYF.

Comment on this clonotype: One end of the junction fails to match germline, which may point to a read error. The CDR3 loop reads CASSVLAGGQENQYF. The CDR3 DNA is TGTGCCAGCAGTGTGTTAGCGGGGGGGCAAGAGAACCAGTACTTC. The V call is TRBV6-1, the J call TRBJ2-5; 11 bases agree with TRBD2. The CDR3 contains 15 residues. Germline V CDR1 and CDR2: MNHNS, SASEGT.